This TCR beta chain was found in a study of regulatory T cells in long-lasting Graves disease. At least ten counts were recorded for this clonotype. Library construction for TCR beta used iRepertoire HTBI primers and Arm-PCR of CDR3 regions. MiXCR, applied by TCRdb to the multiplex PCR reads, yields one record per CDR3 protein. The repertoire holds about 620,000 distinct CDR3 sequences, with less than 20% as singletons. Between the trimmed V and J ends, which lost 4 bases and 4 bases, there was a span of 13 bases. The CDR3 has 14 amino acids. The time point denotes: newly diagnosed GD, antithyroid drugs for less than 3 months. From PBMCs, RNA was extracted and then used to make the TCR library. The same data also went into a second study, on T cells in Graves' hyperthyroidism and ophthalmopathy. That source reports: If no ophthalmopathy progression occurred within 18 months, Graves' hyperthyroidism was stable. A set of HTBI primers served as the primers for a first-round RT-PCR of the TCR CDR3.

The chain has TRBV12-3 or TRBV12-4 and TRBJ1-2; D remains ambiguous. The sample here was peripheral blood mononuclear cells (PBMCs), taken at new diagnosis, from a patient treated with antithyroid drugs. This clonotype originated in a woman younger than 45 with Graves disease. Written as DNA, the CDR3 is TGTGCCAGCAGTTCCCCGCCGACATCCTATGGCTACACCTTC. Translating gives CASSSPPTSYGYTF.